The 5 T cell receptor beta chains presented below share a single source sample, sequenced in a study of blood T cell repertoires in COVID-19. Assay used: immunoSEQ multiplex PCR; TCRdb lists only in-frame clones, some missing. The table includes roughly 300,000 clones, 65% to 90% detected once. The sample taken for sequencing was PBMCs or T cells enriched from blood (not recorded which). The receptors come from a man younger than 45 who had recovered from COVID-19.

V gene TRBV19 combines with J gene TRBJ1-3; D not certain. The CDR3 covers 16 residues. The germline V gene has CDR1 LNHDA and CDR2 SQIVND (reference sequence). Trimming stripped 7 bases from V and 4 bases from J, with 20 bases between. CDR3 sequence (DNA): TGTGCCAGTACCCATTGGGCGCCTACTCGGGGAAACACCATATATTTT. Encoded protein: CASTHWAPTRGNTIYF.

The CDR3 nucleotides are TGTGCCAGCATGTGGACGGAGGATGGCTACACCTTC. As protein: CASMWTEDGYTF. The genes are TRBV2 and TRBJ1-2, with unresolved D. V lost 7 bases and J lost 6, with 12 bases in between. Germline CDR1 reads SNHLY; CDR2 reads FYNNEI. The CDR3 spans 12 residues.

This clone was seen only once. V and J are TRBV27 and TRBJ1-6; D not resolved. V gave up 5 bases and J gave up 0 bases, with 5 bases separating them. Looked up from germline, CDR1 is MNHEY and CDR2 is SMNVEV (reference sequence). The CDR3 spans 14 residues. CDR3: CASSTSSYNSPLHF. The CDR3 nucleotides read TGTGCCAGCAGTACCAGCTCCTATAATTCACCCCTCCACTTT.

The genes are TRBV11-1 and TRBJ2-5; 9 bases are shared with TRBD2. The CDR3 loop spans 15 amino acids. The V and J ends lost 5 bases and 5 bases, in that order; junction bases with no gene match: 9. Germline values: CDR1 SGHAT, CDR2 FQDESV (reference sequence). CDR3 coding DNA: TGTGCCAGCAGCGCGGCGGGGGGGCCAGGGGAGACCCAGTACTTC. This gives the protein CASSAAGGPGETQYF. Supplemented by reference TRBV11-1 and TRBJ2-5, the full variable domain reads EAEVAQSPRYKITEKSQAVAFWCDPISGHATLYWYRQILGQGPELLVQFQDESVVDDSQLPKDRFSAERLKGVDSTLKIQPAELGDSAMYLCASSAAGGPGETQYFGPGTRLLVL.

This chain connects TRBV20-1 to TRBJ1-2; no firm D call. The CDR3 length is 11 residues. V was pared by 4 bases and J by 13 bases, with 16 bases between. The germline V gene encodes CDR1 DFQATT and CDR2 SNEGSKA (reference sequence). The CDR3 DNA reads as TGCAGTGCTATCGGACTCAAGTCCATCACCTTC. Its translation: CSAIGLKSITF.